The 20 T cell receptor beta chains reported below all come from one sample, sequenced in a study of graft-versus-host responses after intestinal transplantation. This table comes from immunoSEQ multiplex PCR, and its TCRdb copy is limited to in-frame clones, with some not included. This table holds under 20,000 clones, roughly 86% found once. The sequences come from PBMCs, collected approximately 220 days after intestinal transplant. These receptors came from a human patient who received an intestinal transplant, so some T cells may come from the graft donor.

V and J are TRBV10-1 and TRBJ1-5, with D possibly matching TRBD1 (6 bases). Between the trimmed V and J ends, which lost 4 bases and 5 bases, there was a span of 18 bases. The CDR3 consists of 16 residues. CDR1 and CDR2 from the germline V gene are WNHNN and SYGVQD (reference sequence). CDR3 DNA sequence: TGCGCCAGCAGTGTGATAAGACAGGAAGCCGATCAGCCCCAGCATTTT. Protein product: CASSVIRQEADQPQHF.

J is TRBJ2-5 and V is TRBV6-1; 15 bases are a match to TRBD2. The CDR3 has 17 residues. V shed 2 bases, J shed 5 bases, and the junction held 6 bases outside the gene matches. Germline V CDR1 and CDR2: MNHNS, SASEGT. CDR3 sequence reads: CASSEWGLAGGFETQYF. CDR3 nucleotides: TGTGCCAGCAGTGAATGGGGACTAGCGGGGGGTTTTGAGACCCAGTACTTC.

The rearrangement links TRBV6-5 to TRBJ1-3; maybe TRBD1 (6 bases). V lost 5 bases to trimming and J lost 0 bases, with 11 bases between them. The CDR3 covers 15 residues. Germline lookup yields CDR1 MNHEY and CDR2 SVGAGI. CDR3 DNA sequence: TGTGCCAGCAGTAGGACAGTACGCTCTGGAAACACCATATATTTT. It translates to CASSRTVRSGNTIYF.

The chain employs TRBV4-1 and TRBJ1-3; D unclear. This CDR3 has 14 residues. Germline V gives CDR1 MGHRA, CDR2 YSYEKL. V lost 2 bases, J lost 2 bases, and 7 bases lay in between. The CDR3 nucleotides are TGCGCCAGCAGCCAATATGTAACTGGAAACACCATATATTTT. Protein product: CASSQYVTGNTIYF.

The rearrangement joins TRBV5-1 to TRBJ1-1; D remains unclear. Germline V lookup: CDR1 SGHRS, CDR2 YFSETQ. The CDR3 totals 13 residues. Trimming removed 3 bases at V and 2 bases at J, with 8 bases between. CDR3 residues: CASSSPDNTEAFF. The CDR3 DNA reads TGCGCCAGCAGCTCCCCAGATAACACTGAAGCTTTCTTT.

This clone was observed a handful of times. The chain carries TRBV2 and TRBJ1-2; 7 bases match TRBD1. Germline values: CDR1 SNHLY, CDR2 FYNNEI. J was trimmed by 4 bases and V by 9 bases; bases with no gene match: 8. This CDR3 comprises 13 residues. DNA for the CDR3: TGTGCCAGGGGGACAGCCACCTCCTATGGCTACACCTTC. Amino acids: CARGTATSYGYTF.

The chain has TRBV7-9 and TRBJ1-1, with no clear D. CDR1 is SEHNR and CDR2 is FQNEAQ in the germline V gene (reference sequence). The ends were cut back, 6 bases at V and 2 bases at J, with 13 bases in the middle. The CDR3 is 14 residues long. CDR3 DNA: TGTGCCAGCAGTGGGATGGCCCGAAACACTGAAGCTTTCTTT. Its protein is CASSGMARNTEAFF.

This clone was picked up one time. The V call is TRBV19, the J call TRBJ1-5; D is undetermined. Between the trimmed V and J ends, which lost 3 bases and 7 bases, there was a span of 13 bases. This CDR3 contains 14 residues. Germline CDR1 is LNHDA and CDR2 is SQIVND (reference sequence). CDR3 residues: CASSISATTQPQHF. For the CDR3, the DNA is TGTGCCAGTAGTATCTCAGCTACGACGCAGCCCCAGCATTTT.

This sequence joins TRBV19 and TRBJ1-5, with 10 bases lining up with TRBD1. Germline CDR1 reads LNHDA; CDR2 reads SQIVND (reference sequence). The CDR3 contains 15 residues. The trim removed 7 bases at V and 3 bases at J, leaving 6 bases unmatched. The CDR3 reads CASTWTGGLNQPQHF. The CDR3 coding sequence is TGTGCCAGTACCTGGACAGGGGGTCTCAATCAGCCCCAGCATTTT.

The J gene is TRBJ2-3, the V gene TRBV11-2; 8 nucleotides align to TRBD2. J was trimmed by 2 bases and V by 1 base; bases with no gene match: 5. This CDR3 has 16 residues. Per germline, CDR1 SGHAT and CDR2 FQNNGV. CDR3 amino acids: CASSLGTSFTTDTQYF. The CDR3 DNA reads as TGTGCCAGCAGCTTAGGGACTAGCTTCACCACAGATACGCAGTATTTT.

The chain links TRBV18 to TRBJ1-2; D unclear. The CDR3 is 12 residues long. V dropped 0 bases and J dropped 8 bases, with 7 bases sitting between them. Germline V gene data show CDR1 as KGHSH and CDR2 as LQKENI. CDR3 region: CASSPPAFGYTF. CDR3 DNA sequence: TGTGCCAGCTCACCACCGGCCTTCGGCTACACCTTC.

This rearrangement joins TRBV29-1 to TRBJ2-3; no firm D call. Germline V gene data show CDR1 as SQVTM and CDR2 as ANQGSEA. Trimming removed 7 bases at V and 0 bases at J, with 11 bases between. This CDR3 contains 13 residues. The CDR3: CSASRMSTDTQYF. CDR3 in DNA: TGCAGCGCATCCAGGATGAGCACAGATACGCAGTATTTT.

The V gene is TRBV2, the J gene TRBJ2-1; D gene ambiguous. There are 13 residues in the CDR3. V lost 0 bases and J lost 2, with 2 bases in between. The germline gives CDR1 SNHLY, CDR2 FYNNEI. Here the CDR3 reads CASSEAPYNEQFF. The CDR3, as DNA: TGTGCCAGCAGTGAAGCCCCCTACAATGAGCAGTTCTTC.

The rearrangement uses TRBV7-2 and TRBJ2-2; 10 bases fit TRBD2. CDR1 SGHTA and CDR2 FQGNSA come from the germline V gene. The V segment lost 1 base and the J segment 4 bases; nucleotides outside the gene matches: 3. The CDR3 is 16 residues long. The CDR3 coding sequence is TGTGCCAGCAGCTTAGGACTAGCGGGCATCACCGGGGAGCTGTTTTTT. This encodes CASSLGLAGITGELFF.

The chain is built from TRBV5-1 and TRBJ1-4, with a tentative D call TRBD1 (6 bases). The germline CDR1 and CDR2 sequences are SGHRS and YFSETQ. V lost 10 bases, J lost 8 bases, and 18 bases lay in between. The CDR3 totals 13 residues. CDR3 residues: CAVPGHQPEKLFF. The CDR3 DNA reads as TGCGCCGTCCCGGGACATCAGCCAGAAAAACTGTTTTTT.

The V gene is TRBV25-1, the J gene TRBJ2-1, with TRBD2 as a possible D gene (6 bases). Germline V CDR1 and CDR2: MGHDK, SYGVNS. The CDR3 totals 14 residues. Trimming shortened V by 4 bases and J by 8 bases, and 15 bases separated the two germline ends. CDR3 residues: CASSGPPREYEQFF. CDR3 nucleotides: TGTGCCAGCAGTGGCCCTCCACGGGAGTATGAGCAGTTCTTC.

The rearrangement joins TRBV6-1 to TRBJ1-6, with a tentative D call TRBD1 (5 bases). The germline gives CDR1 MNHNS, CDR2 SASEGT. CDR3 size: 14 residues. The V end lost 1 base, the J end lost 7 bases, and 8 bases lay between the germline ends. The CDR3 loop reads CASSEGGLNSPLHF. The CDR3 region has the DNA TGTGCCAGCAGTGAAGGGGGACTGAATTCACCCCTCCACTTT.

The chain has TRBV6-9 and TRBJ1-2; D remains unclear. Germline CDR1 MNHGY, CDR2 SVAAGI. The germline V and J ends were trimmed by 1 base and 3 bases, with 0 bases remaining between them. CDR3 length equals 11 residues. The CDR3 here is CASSYYYGYTF. CDR3 DNA sequence: TGTGCCAGCAGTTATTACTATGGCTACACCTTC.

This chain uses TRBV6-5 with TRBJ2-1, with D maybe TRBD2 (6 bases). This CDR3 has 15 amino acids. V lost 6 bases to trimming and J lost 2 bases, with 14 bases between them. Germline V gene sequence: CDR1 MNHEY, CDR2 SVGAGI. For the CDR3, the DNA is TGTGCCAGCAGGGGAGGAAGCATGGCCTACAATGAGCAGTTCTTC. It specifies CASRGGSMAYNEQFF.

This chain uses TRBV6-6 with TRBJ2-5; no definite D call. This CDR3 contains 11 residues. The germline V gene encodes CDR1 MNHNY and CDR2 SVGAGI (reference sequence). Trimming cost V 2 bases and J 5 bases, with 3 bases left between them. CDR3 sequence (DNA): TGTGCCAGCAGTTACGGGGAGACCCAGTACTTC. It codes for CASSYGETQYF.